These 3 T cell receptor beta chains were all obtained from the same sample, sequenced in a study of shared clonotypes between healthy human individuals. The table came from immunoSEQ multiplex PCR; TCRdb's copy has only in-frame clones and leaves some out. The repertoire has about 980,000 clones, less than 85% of them found once; the top ten carry about 1.5%. Input material: memory CD4+ T cells sorted from blood. This sample's subset: CD45RA-negative fraction. The receptors derive from a man aged 18 to 29 in good health.

The rearrangement joins TRBV28 to TRBJ1-2; the D gene is possibly TRBD1 (6 bases). The CDR3 has 11 amino acids. V lost 10 bases and J lost 6, with 12 bases in between. Germline values: CDR1 MDHEN, CDR2 SYDVKM. CDR3 bases: TGTGCCATCAAGGGACAACATGGCTACACCTTC. It specifies CAIKGQHGYTF.

Remarks on this clone: A far larger clone is off by one base, so a read error is likely. J is TRBJ1-1 and V is TRBV27; possibly TRBD1 for D (5 bases). Germline CDR1 is MNHEY and CDR2 is SMNVEV (reference sequence). The CDR3 consists of 14 residues. Between the trimmed V and J ends, which lost 7 bases and 1 base, there was a span of 13 bases. The CDR3 loop is CASTPGRGNTEAFF. CDR3 DNA: TGTGCCAGCACCCCCGGGAGGGGGAACACTGAAGCTTTCTTT.

J is TRBJ1-1 and V is TRBV7-9; D not certain. The CDR3 spans 13 residues. The germline V gene has CDR1 SEHNR and CDR2 FQNEAQ (reference sequence). V gave up 5 bases and J gave up 5 bases, with 12 bases separating them. The DNA for the CDR3 is TGTGCCAGCAGCCGTAATCCTGGTACTGAAGCTTTCTTT. It translates to CASSRNPGTEAFF. Based on the CDR3 plus reference TRBV7-9 and TRBJ1-1, the full variable domain is DTGVSQNPRHKITKRGQNVTFRCDPISEHNRLYWYRQTLGQGPEFLTYFQNEAQLEKSRLLSDRFSAERPKGSFSTLEIQRTEQGDSAMYLCASSRNPGTEAFFGQGTRLTVV.